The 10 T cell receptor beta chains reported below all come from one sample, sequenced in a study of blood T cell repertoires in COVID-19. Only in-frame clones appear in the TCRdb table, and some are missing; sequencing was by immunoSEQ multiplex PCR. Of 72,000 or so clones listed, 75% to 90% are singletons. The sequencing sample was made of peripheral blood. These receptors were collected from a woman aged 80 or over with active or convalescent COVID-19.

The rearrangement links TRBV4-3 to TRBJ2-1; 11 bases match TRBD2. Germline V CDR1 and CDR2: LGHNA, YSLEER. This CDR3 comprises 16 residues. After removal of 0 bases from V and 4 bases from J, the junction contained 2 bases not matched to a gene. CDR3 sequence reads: CASSQEGTSGYNEQFF. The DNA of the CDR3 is TGCGCCAGCAGCCAAGAGGGGACTAGCGGTTACAATGAGCAGTTCTTC.

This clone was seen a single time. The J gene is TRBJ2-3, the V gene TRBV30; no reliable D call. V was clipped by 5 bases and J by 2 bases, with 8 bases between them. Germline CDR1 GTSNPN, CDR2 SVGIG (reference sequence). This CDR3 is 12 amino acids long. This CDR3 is CAWGDFTDTQYF. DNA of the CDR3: TGTGCCTGGGGTGACTTCACAGATACGCAGTATTTT.

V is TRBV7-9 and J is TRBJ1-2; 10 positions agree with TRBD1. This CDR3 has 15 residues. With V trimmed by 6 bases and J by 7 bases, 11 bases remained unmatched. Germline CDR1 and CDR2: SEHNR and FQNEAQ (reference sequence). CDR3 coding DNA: TGTGCCAGCAGTCCCAGACAGGGGGCGAAGGCTGGCTACACCTTC. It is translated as CASSPRQGAKAGYTF.

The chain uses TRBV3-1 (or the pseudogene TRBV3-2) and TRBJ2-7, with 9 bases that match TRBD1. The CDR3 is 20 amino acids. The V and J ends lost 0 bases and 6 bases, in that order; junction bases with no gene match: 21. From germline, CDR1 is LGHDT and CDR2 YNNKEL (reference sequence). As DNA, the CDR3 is TGTGCCAGCAGCCAAGAGCCCAGCGGCCTAACAGGGGGCACCTTTTGCGAGCAGTACTTC. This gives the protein CASSQEPSGLTGGTFCEQYF.

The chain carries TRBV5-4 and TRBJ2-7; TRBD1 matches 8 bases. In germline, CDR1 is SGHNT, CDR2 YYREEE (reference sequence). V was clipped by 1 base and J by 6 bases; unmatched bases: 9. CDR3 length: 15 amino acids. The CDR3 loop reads CASSLWVQGAREQYF. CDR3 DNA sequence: TGTGCCAGCAGCTTGTGGGTCCAGGGGGCTCGCGAGCAGTACTTC.

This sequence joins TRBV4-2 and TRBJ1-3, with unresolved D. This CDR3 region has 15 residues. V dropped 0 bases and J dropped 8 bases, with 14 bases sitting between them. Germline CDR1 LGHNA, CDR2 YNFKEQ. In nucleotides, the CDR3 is TGTGCCAGCAGCCAAGACCGGAGGTCGGTAGACACCATATATTTT. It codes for CASSQDRRSVDTIYF.

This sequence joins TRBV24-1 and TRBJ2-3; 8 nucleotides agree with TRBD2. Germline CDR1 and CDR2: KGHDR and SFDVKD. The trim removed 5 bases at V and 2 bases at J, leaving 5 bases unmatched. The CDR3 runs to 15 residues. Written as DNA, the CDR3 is TGTGCCACCAGTGTCGGGGGGGCCCTCACAGATACGCAGTATTTT. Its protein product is CATSVGGALTDTQYF.

The CDR3 region is CASSSTGTGVQPQHF. The CDR3 DNA reads as TGTGCCAGCAGCTCAACCGGGACAGGGGTTCAGCCCCAGCATTTT. The J gene is TRBJ1-5, the V gene TRBV7-9, with 10 positions matching TRBD1. Per the germline V gene, CDR1 is SEHNR and CDR2 is FQNEAQ (reference sequence). The CDR3 runs 15 residues. Trimming removed 4 bases from V and 6 bases from J; junction bases left unmatched: 6.

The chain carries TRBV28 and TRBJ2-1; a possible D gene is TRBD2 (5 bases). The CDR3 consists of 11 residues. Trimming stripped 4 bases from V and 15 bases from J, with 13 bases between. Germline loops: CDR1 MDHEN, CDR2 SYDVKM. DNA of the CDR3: TGTGCCAGCAGTTCCCGAGCGGCCCTGTTCTTC. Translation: CASSSRAALFF.

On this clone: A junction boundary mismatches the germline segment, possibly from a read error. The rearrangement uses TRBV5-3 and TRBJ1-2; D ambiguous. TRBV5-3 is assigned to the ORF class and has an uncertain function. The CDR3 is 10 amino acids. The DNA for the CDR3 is TGTGCCAGAAGCTTGCCCCCTCTACCCTTC. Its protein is CARSLPPLPF.